This note documents a single T cell receptor beta chain sequence. A marrow graft followed busulfan-fludarabine conditioning, with cyclophosphamide on days +3 and +4. Sequencing was performed with immunoSEQ multiplex PCR; in TCRdb, only in-frame clones are kept and a portion is missing. Of some 37,000 clones in the sample, about 77% were seen once. These data are taken from a study of T cells after posttransplantation cyclophosphamide. The V and J ends lost 2 bases and 0 bases respectively, with 17 bases between them. The length of the CDR3 is 18 residues. Germline V gives CDR1 SGHVS, CDR2 FNYEAQ. The chain employs TRBV7-6 and TRBJ1-3, with D maybe TRBD1 (5 bases). Material: CD4+ T cells sorted from blood, obtained 1903 days after a stem cell transplant with posttransplant cyclophosphamide. This TCR was sampled from a female patient between 40 and 55 years old who received an allogeneic stem cell transplant from a related donor, was CMV-positive, and had no GVHD. Some of these T cells may belong to the graft donor. CDR3 residues: CASSLRHRSLYSGNTIYF. CDR3 coding DNA: TGTGCCAGCAGCTTACGCCACAGGAGCCTATACTCTGGAAACACCATATATTTT.